One sample yielded the 28 T cell receptor beta chains listed below, sequenced in a study of cytomegalovirus exposure and HLA in healthy donors. It was with 60 Vbeta and 13 Jbeta primers that the PCR ran. Clones were sequenced by immunoSEQ multiplex PCR, and TCRdb holds only the in-frame ones, with some missing. The table shows 150,000 to 200,000 clones, with approximately 79% occurring only once. The sample taken for sequencing was PBMCs. These receptors originate from a man aged 35-49 years in good health and CMV-seropositive.

The chain employs TRBV7-6 and TRBJ1-1; 9 bases align to TRBD1. Trimming at V came to 4 bases and at J to 5 bases, leaving 8 bases not matched to a gene. Germline-derived CDR1 and CDR2 are SGHVS and FNYEAQ. The CDR3 has 15 amino acids. The CDR3 sequence: CASSWGQGHQTEAFF. The DNA for the CDR3 is TGTGCCAGCAGCTGGGGACAGGGACATCAAACTGAAGCTTTCTTT.

The V call is TRBV5-6, the J call TRBJ2-3; 8 nucleotides agree with TRBD2. The CDR3 length is 15 residues. CDR1 SGHDT and CDR2 YYEEEE come from the germline V gene. The V and J ends lost 0 bases and 8 bases, in that order; junction bases with no gene match: 8. For the CDR3, the DNA is TGTGCCAGCAGCTTGGGTAGCGGGGAACTACGTACGCAGTATTTT. The encoded protein is CASSLGSGELRTQYF. The full variable domain, rest sourced from reference TRBV5-6 and TRBJ2-3, is DAGVTQSPTHLIKTRGQQVTLRCSPKSGHDTVSWYQQALGQGPQFIFQYYEEEERQRGNFPDRFSGHQFPNYSSELNVNALLLGDSALYLCASSLGSGELRTQYFGPGTRLTVL.

The rearrangement joins TRBV4-1 to TRBJ1-6; TRBD1 agrees at 8 bases. The CDR3 has 17 amino acids. After removal of 4 bases from V and 3 bases from J, the junction contained 8 bases not matched to a gene. Per germline, CDR1 MGHRA and CDR2 YSYEKL. CDR3: CASSRPPGQGYNSPLHF. CDR3 DNA sequence: TGCGCCAGCAGCCGCCCACCAGGACAGGGCTATAATTCACCCCTCCACTTT.

This clone was seen a handful of times. The chain joins TRBV6-6 to TRBJ1-1, with 12 bases matching TRBD1. J was trimmed by 4 bases and V by 6 bases; bases with no gene match: 9. The CDR3 is 16 residues long. Germline CDR1 reads MNHNY; CDR2 reads SVGAGI (reference sequence). CDR3 nucleotide sequence: TGTGCCAGCAGGGGGACAGGGGGCTCTGTCGGCACTGAAGCTTTCTTT. It encodes CASRGTGGSVGTEAFF.

The V and J genes are TRBV7-9 and TRBJ1-1; D is uncertain. The CDR3 length is 12 residues. Germline CDR1 and CDR2: SEHNR and FQNEAQ (reference sequence). With 5 bases removed from V and 6 bases from J, the gap between germline ends came to 10 bases. CDR3 DNA: TGTGCCAGCAGCGGCAGAAGTCCTGAAGCTTTCTTT. This codes for CASSGRSPEAFF.

The chain is built from TRBV7-9 and TRBJ1-1; D uncertain. V lost 5 bases and J lost 9, with 10 bases in between. From germline, CDR1 is SEHNR and CDR2 FQNEAQ (reference sequence). This CDR3 contains 11 residues. CDR3 protein: CASSREAQAFF. The CDR3 DNA is TGTGCCAGCAGCCGAGAGGCCCAAGCTTTCTTT. Based on the CDR3 plus reference TRBV7-9 and TRBJ1-1, the full variable domain is DTGVSQNPRHKITKRGQNVTFRCDPISEHNRLYWYRQTLGQGPEFLTYFQNEAQLEKSRLLSDRFSAERPKGSFSTLEIQRTEQGDSAMYLCASSREAQAFFGQGTRLTVV.

V usage is TRBV6-5 and J usage is TRBJ2-1, with D maybe TRBD2 (6 bases). CDR1 and CDR2 (germline): MNHEY, SVGAGI. This CDR3 is built from 13 residues. V was clipped by 4 bases and J by 8 bases, with 12 bases between them. The CDR3 is CASSSLLADEQFF. The CDR3 DNA sequence: TGTGCCAGCAGTTCCTTACTAGCAGATGAGCAGTTCTTC.

The chain uses TRBV7-2 and TRBJ2-5; D unclear. CDR3 length equals 13 residues. V lost 4 bases, J lost 5 bases, and 11 bases lay in between. Germline-derived CDR1 and CDR2 are SGHTA and FQGNSA. The CDR3 sequence is CASSSLTGETQYF. CDR3 coding DNA: TGTGCCAGCAGCTCTCTGACCGGGGAGACCCAGTACTTC.

The chain uses TRBV4-3 and TRBJ1-3; 7 bases align to TRBD1. The CDR3 is 17 amino acids. Germline CDR1 reads LGHNA; CDR2 reads YSLEER. The J segment lost 3 bases and the V segment lost 3 bases, leaving 11 bases of the junction unmatched. CDR3 protein: CASSQTSGTVIGNTIYF. In DNA form, the CDR3 reads TGCGCCAGCAGCCAGACCTCCGGGACAGTTATTGGAAACACCATATATTTT.

The chain links TRBV19 to TRBJ2-3; a possible D gene is TRBD1 (6 bases). V shed 7 bases and J shed 0 bases, with 11 bases lying between them. This CDR3 contains 14 residues. Germline V CDR1 and CDR2: LNHDA, SQIVND (reference sequence). CDR3 sequence: CASNYGQSTDTQYF. The DNA for the CDR3 is TGTGCCAGTAATTATGGACAGAGCACAGATACGCAGTATTTT. The whole variable domain, remainder taken from reference TRBV19 and TRBJ2-3, is DGGITQSPKYLFRKEGQNVTLSCEQNLNHDAMYWYRQDPGQGLRLIYYSQIVNDFQKGDIAEGYSVSREKKESFPLTVTSAQKNPTAFYLCASNYGQSTDTQYFGPGTRLTVL.

The sample holds a few counts of this clone. This chain uses TRBV29-1 with TRBJ1-1; D might be TRBD1 (6 bases). The V end was cut by 4 bases, the J end by 3 bases, with 15 bases between. Germline assignment: CDR1 SQVTM and CDR2 ANQGSEA. The CDR3 loop spans 14 amino acids. CDR3 coding DNA: TGCAGCGTTGTCCCCTGGGGGGGGCACACTGAAGCTTTCTTT. It encodes CSVVPWGGHTEAFF.

The table lists this clone with a count of one. V usage is TRBV19 and J usage is TRBJ1-3; TRBD1 is a possible D gene (5 bases). The CDR3 runs 15 residues. Germline V gene data show CDR1 as LNHDA and CDR2 as SQIVND (reference sequence). V gave up 3 bases and J gave up 5 bases, with 14 bases separating them. In nucleotides, the CDR3 is TGTGCCAGTAGTATGGGTCAGGGTGGCCGAAACACCATATATTTT. It specifies CASSMGQGGRNTIYF.

The chain links TRBV11-3 to TRBJ2-7; D gene uncertain. Trimming pared 0 bases from V and 4 bases from J, leaving 7 bases between. CDR1 is SGHNT, CDR2 YENEEA, per germline. CDR3 size: 13 residues. The DNA of the CDR3 is TGTGCCAGCAGCTTAGATCTCGGGTACGAGCAGTACTTC. Translating it yields CASSLDLGYEQYF.

CDR3 in DNA: TGTGCCAGCAGCTCCTTCACCGGGGAGCTGTTTTTT. Translating gives CASSSFTGELFF. The chain employs TRBV7-2 and TRBJ2-2, with D unclear. The ends were cut back, 4 bases at V and 4 bases at J, with 4 bases in the middle. The CDR3 loop spans 12 amino acids. The germline V gene has CDR1 SGHTA and CDR2 FQGNSA.

The chain employs TRBV2 and TRBJ1-2; tentative D call: TRBD1 (5 bases). In germline, CDR1 is SNHLY, CDR2 FYNNEI. The V end lost 3 bases, the J end lost 2 bases, and 13 bases lay between the germline ends. The CDR3 runs to 15 residues. The CDR3 DNA reads as TGTGCCAGCAGTGAGGGCCAGGGCCTGAACTATGGCTACACCTTC. Amino acids: CASSEGQGLNYGYTF.

This clone has more than one count but fewer than ten. This chain links TRBV6-5 with TRBJ2-3; TRBD2 agrees at 8 bases. Trimming cost V 3 bases and J 2 bases; bases outside gene matches: 4. CDR3 size: 15 residues. Germline CDR1 is MNHEY and CDR2 is SVGAGI. The CDR3 here is CASSYSAGATDTQYF. The CDR3, as DNA: TGTGCCAGCAGTTATTCAGCGGGGGCCACAGATACGCAGTATTTT.

The V and J genes are TRBV10-1 and TRBJ2-7, with TRBD1 identical over 10 bases. The CDR3 length is 15 residues. The J segment lost 5 bases and the V segment lost 4 bases, leaving 8 bases of the junction unmatched. In germline, CDR1 is WNHNN, CDR2 SYGVQD (reference sequence). For the CDR3, the DNA is TGCGCCAGCAGTGGGGAAGGGACAGGGGATCACGAGCAGTACTTC. It encodes CASSGEGTGDHEQYF.

V gene TRBV2 combines with J gene TRBJ1-1; maybe TRBD1 (6 bases). Trimming took off 10 bases at V and 6 bases at J, with 21 bases between the two ends. Germline V gene data show CDR1 as SNHLY and CDR2 as FYNNEI. This CDR3 region has 14 residues. Here the CDR3 DNA reads TGTGCCACTGACCCAGGGGCAGGGACCCCTGAAGCTTTCTTT. Encoded protein: CATDPGAGTPEAFF.

This sequence joins TRBV6-6 and TRBJ1-2, with D possibly TRBD1 on 6 matching bases. Germline V lookup: CDR1 MNHNY, CDR2 SVGAGI (reference sequence). This CDR3 comprises 13 residues. Deletions cut 6 bases from V and 4 bases from J, with 12 bases between. CDR3 nucleotide sequence: TGTGCCAGCAGCCAAGACAGGACCTATGGCTACACCTTC. Amino acid sequence: CASSQDRTYGYTF.

The rearrangement joins TRBV7-2 to TRBJ1-4; the match to TRBD1 covers 10 bases. Trimming took 1 base from V and 10 from J; bases not matched to a gene: 12. CDR1 is SGHTA and CDR2 is FQGNSA in the germline V gene. This CDR3 contains 17 residues. CDR3 in amino acids: CASSLVNPGTGDGKLFF. In DNA, the CDR3 is TGTGCCAGCAGCTTAGTAAACCCCGGGACAGGGGATGGAAAACTGTTTTTT.

The rearrangement uses TRBV5-1 and TRBJ1-5, with 9 nucleotides matching TRBD1. The V gene's germline CDR1 is SGHRS and CDR2 YFSETQ. This CDR3 contains 14 residues. V shed 5 bases, J shed 5 bases, and the junction held 5 bases outside the gene matches. For the CDR3, the DNA is TGCGCCAGCAGTTACGACAGGGGGGATCAGCCCCAGCATTTT. It yields the protein CASSYDRGDQPQHF.

This rearrangement joins TRBV6-5 to TRBJ2-7; the D is unclear. Trimming took 6 bases from V and 1 from J, leaving 4 bases between them. Per the germline V gene, CDR1 is MNHEY and CDR2 is SVGAGI. CDR3 length: 11 amino acids. This CDR3 reads CASSHSYEQYF. CDR3 sequence (DNA): TGTGCCAGCAGCCATTCCTACGAGCAGTACTTC.

The chain uses TRBV7-9 and TRBJ1-1; D is perhaps TRBD1 (5 bases). The germline V gene encodes CDR1 SEHNR and CDR2 FQNEAQ (reference sequence). The V gene lost 6 bases and the J gene lost 1 base, with 15 bases spanning the gap. The CDR3 is made up of 15 amino acids. CDR3 protein: CASRSGGGGNTEAFF. CDR3 in DNA: TGTGCCAGCAGGAGCGGCGGGGGGGGGAACACTGAAGCTTTCTTT.

The genes are TRBV4-1 and TRBJ1-1; D possibly corresponds to TRBD1 (6 bases). Germline V gene sequence: CDR1 MGHRA, CDR2 YSYEKL. CDR3 length: 14 residues. V dropped 5 bases and J dropped 0 bases, with 10 bases sitting between them. The CDR3 coding sequence is TGCGCCAGCAGCACGAAGGGGGTGAACACTGAAGCTTTCTTT. Protein: CASSTKGVNTEAFF.

This clone was seen only a few times. The rearrangement joins TRBV6-5 to TRBJ1-5; weak D call: TRBD1 (5 bases). The V end lost 6 bases, the J end lost 3 bases, and 12 bases lay between the germline ends. Germline V gives CDR1 MNHEY, CDR2 SVGAGI. The CDR3 spans 14 residues. This CDR3 reads CASRPTATNQPQHF. CDR3 coding DNA: TGTGCCAGCAGACCGACAGCGACCAATCAGCCCCAGCATTTT.

V is TRBV4-2 and J is TRBJ2-7, with 11 positions matching TRBD1. This CDR3 comprises 15 residues. CDR1 is LGHNA and CDR2 is YNFKEQ in the germline V gene. The junction had 7 bases not matched to a gene; V was cut back by 4 bases and J by 5 bases. CDR3 DNA: TGTGCCAGCAGCCCTGGACAGGGGGCAAGAGACGAGCAGTACTTC. Translating gives CASSPGQGARDEQYF.

The V and J genes are TRBV15 and TRBJ1-3; D may be TRBD1 (5 bases). Germline lookup yields CDR1 LNHNV and CDR2 YYDKDF (reference sequence). The germline V and J ends were trimmed by 1 base and 4 bases, with 8 bases remaining between them. CDR3 size: 14 residues. The CDR3 sequence: CATSRAGSGNTIYF. For the CDR3, the DNA is TGTGCCACCAGCAGAGCAGGGTCGGGAAACACCATATATTTT.

This chain connects TRBV7-2 to TRBJ2-5; D is unclear. From germline, CDR1 is SGHTA and CDR2 FQGNSA. The CDR3 contains 11 residues. The V end was cut by 1 base, the J end by 9 bases, with 6 bases between. For the CDR3, the DNA is TGTGCCAGCAGCTTAGGTGAGGCCCAGTACTTC. Translated, it gives CASSLGEAQYF.